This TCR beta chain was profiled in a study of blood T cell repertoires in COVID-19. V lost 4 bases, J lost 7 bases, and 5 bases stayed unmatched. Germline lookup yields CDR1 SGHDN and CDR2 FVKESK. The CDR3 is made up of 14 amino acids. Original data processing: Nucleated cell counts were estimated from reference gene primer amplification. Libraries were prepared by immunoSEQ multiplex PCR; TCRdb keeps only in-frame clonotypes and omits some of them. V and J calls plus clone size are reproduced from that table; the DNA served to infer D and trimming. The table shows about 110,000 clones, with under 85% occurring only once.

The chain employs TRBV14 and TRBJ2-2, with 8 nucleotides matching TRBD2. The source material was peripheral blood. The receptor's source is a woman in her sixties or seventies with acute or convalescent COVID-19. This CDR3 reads CASSPKRGLGELFF. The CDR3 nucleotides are TGTGCCAGCAGCCCGAAGCGGGGGCTCGGGGAGCTGTTTTTT. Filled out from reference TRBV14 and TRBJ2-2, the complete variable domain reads EAGVTQFPSHSVIEKGQTVTLRCDPISGHDNLYWYRRVMGKEIKFLLHFVKESKQDESGMPNNRFLAERTGGTYSTLKVQPAELEDSGVYFCASSPKRGLGELFFGEGSRLTVL.